Shown below are 25 T cell receptor beta chains from a single sample sequenced in a study of cytomegalovirus exposure and HLA in healthy donors. The data were produced by immunoSEQ multiplex PCR, yet TCRdb's version contains in-frame clones alone and is incomplete. The data hold tens of thousands of clones, with around 94% observed a single time. Sequenced material: PBMCs. The receptor source for this set is a man younger than 35 in good health and CMV-seronegative.

The rearrangement joins TRBV28 to TRBJ1-1; 10 bases are a match to TRBD1. From germline, CDR1 is MDHEN and CDR2 SYDVKM. The V gene end was trimmed by 1 base and the J gene end by 12 bases; junction bases not matched to a gene: 11. The CDR3 covers 15 residues. CDR3 nucleotide sequence: TGTGCCAGCAGTTTATTGGTGGGGACAGGGGATAATTCTTTCTTT. Translated, it gives CASSLLVGTGDNSFF.

The J gene is TRBJ2-3, the V gene TRBV6-6, with D maybe TRBD1 (6 bases). V lost 7 bases and J 2 bases, leaving 10 bases between the germline ends. The CDR3 has 13 amino acids. CDR1 is MNHNY and CDR2 is SVGAGI in the germline V gene (reference sequence). CDR3 loop: CASKRGITDTQYF. The DNA of the CDR3 is TGTGCCAGCAAAAGGGGGATCACAGATACGCAGTATTTT.

This clone qualifies as medium-sized. The chain carries TRBV9 and TRBJ2-1; 9 bases are shared with TRBD2. V shed 4 bases and J 8 bases; nucleotides not matched to a gene: 7. This CDR3 has 14 residues. Germline V lookup: CDR1 SGDLS, CDR2 YYNGEE. Here the CDR3 DNA reads TGTGCCAGCAGCCCTAGCGGGATGGCTGATGAGCAGTTCTTC. Translation gives CASSPSGMADEQFF.

This rearrangement joins TRBV2 to TRBJ2-2, with TRBD2 matching over 8 bases. The CDR3 contains 16 residues. Germline CDR1 SNHLY, CDR2 FYNNEI. V lost 7 bases, J lost 6 bases, and 13 bases stayed unmatched. CDR3 residues: CASTSPGGPVSGELFF. The CDR3 DNA reads TGTGCCAGCACCTCGCCGGGAGGGCCAGTCTCCGGGGAGCTGTTTTTT.

This clone was detected a few times. The CDR3 reads CASSPYREVPDTQYF. As DNA, the CDR3 is TGTGCCAGCTCACCCTATCGGGAGGTCCCAGATACGCAGTATTTT. The V gene is TRBV18, the J gene TRBJ2-3; 7 bases match TRBD2. The CDR3 length is 15 residues. Germline CDR1 reads KGHSH; CDR2 reads LQKENI. V lost 3 bases, J lost 4 bases, and 7 bases stayed unmatched.

This sequence joins TRBV9 and TRBJ1-1, with 8 bases lining up with TRBD1. The CDR3 has 14 residues. Germline CDR1 is SGDLS and CDR2 is YYNGEE. V gave up 3 bases and J gave up 5 bases; unmatched junction bases: 6. This chain's CDR3 is CASSETGEGTEAFF. DNA for the CDR3: TGTGCCAGCAGCGAGACAGGGGAAGGAACTGAAGCTTTCTTT.

The chain joins TRBV19 to TRBJ2-7; D gene ambiguous. In germline, CDR1 is LNHDA, CDR2 SQIVND (reference sequence). The CDR3 contains 15 residues. Deletions cut 1 base from V and 2 bases from J, with 12 bases between. The CDR3 DNA follows: TGTGCCAGTAGTATAGGAAGTCAGGTCGCCTACGAGCAGTACTTC. Translation gives CASSIGSQVAYEQYF.

V gene TRBV6-4 combines with J gene TRBJ2-7, with 7 bases aligning to TRBD2. The CDR3 has 13 amino acids. CDR1 is MRHNA and CDR2 is SNTAGT in the germline V gene. With V trimmed by 5 bases and J by 6 bases, 7 bases remained unmatched. CDR3 in DNA: TGTGCCAGCAGTAAAGGACTAGAGTGCGAGCAGTACTTC. Translating it yields CASSKGLECEQYF.

The V call is TRBV5-1, the J call TRBJ1-1, with D unclear. The V end lost 0 bases, the J end lost 2 bases, and 8 bases lay between the germline ends. Germline CDR1 is SGHRS and CDR2 is YFSETQ. This CDR3 has 14 residues. The CDR3 loop is CASSLDTRNTEAFF. The CDR3 coding sequence is TGCGCCAGCAGCTTGGACACAAGAAACACTGAAGCTTTCTTT.

This clone has only a few counts. The DNA of the CDR3 is TGCGCCAGCAGCCAAGAAGGGCAGGGAAGTAGGGTCAATGAGCAGTTCTTC. As protein: CASSQEGQGSRVNEQFF. The rearrangement uses TRBV4-3 and TRBJ2-1, with a weak D call TRBD1 (5 bases). Germline V gene data show CDR1 as LGHNA and CDR2 as YSLEER. The CDR3 is made up of 17 amino acids. V lost 0 bases, J lost 6 bases, and 18 bases lay in between.

The chain uses TRBV18 and TRBJ2-3; weak D call: TRBD1 (6 bases). CDR1 and CDR2 from the germline V gene are KGHSH and LQKENI. V was pared by 3 bases and J by 0 bases, with 10 bases between. The CDR3 is made up of 15 amino acids. CDR3 amino acids: CASSPAQGSTDTQYF. The DNA for the CDR3 is TGTGCCAGCTCACCCGCACAGGGAAGCACAGATACGCAGTATTTT.

This CDR3 reads CASSPGQGAGELFF. CDR3 coding DNA: TGCGCCAGCAGCCCGGGACAGGGCGCCGGGGAGCTGTTTTTT. The genes are TRBV10-1 and TRBJ2-2; TRBD1 matches 9 bases. CDR1 is WNHNN and CDR2 is SYGVQD in the germline V gene (reference sequence). The CDR3 spans 14 residues. V lost 6 bases to trimming and J lost 6 bases; unmatched junction nucleotides: 5.

V and J are TRBV18 and TRBJ1-2; D remains ambiguous. CDR1 and CDR2 (germline): KGHSH, LQKENI. V was clipped by 2 bases and J by 8 bases, with 15 bases between them. The CDR3 spans 14 residues. CDR3 coding DNA: TGTGCCAGCTCACCAGGAGGGAGTATGGGAGGCTACACCTTC. This gives the protein CASSPGGSMGGYTF.

J is TRBJ2-7 and V is TRBV11-2; tentative D call: TRBD1 (6 bases). Trimming cost V 0 bases and J 6 bases, with 15 bases left between them. CDR1 is SGHAT, CDR2 FQNNGV, per germline. The CDR3 length is 15 residues. CDR3 bases: TGTGCCAGCAGCTTAGATACCCAGGGGAAGCTCGAGCAGTACTTC. It encodes CASSLDTQGKLEQYF.

The chain combines TRBV9 with TRBJ1-2, with 9 bases lining up with TRBD1. The CDR3 loop spans 14 amino acids. V lost 4 bases and J lost 2; bases outside the gene matches: 3. The germline CDR1 and CDR2 sequences are SGDLS and YYNGEE. CDR3: CASSPTGGNYGYTF. In DNA, the CDR3 is TGTGCCAGCAGCCCAACAGGGGGCAACTATGGCTACACCTTC.

The chain carries TRBV5-1 and TRBJ2-3; no definite D call. V lost 2 bases and J lost 4, with 5 bases in between. There are 12 residues in the CDR3. From germline, CDR1 is SGHRS and CDR2 YFSETQ. The CDR3 DNA follows: TGCGCCAGCAGCTTTCGTGCAGATACGCAGTATTTT. It is translated as CASSFRADTQYF.

A few counts support this clone. The chain joins TRBV6-5 to TRBJ2-7; TRBD2 matches at 8 bases. The germline gives CDR1 MNHEY, CDR2 SVGAGI. The ends lost 7 bases at V and 1 base at J; junction bases unmatched: 6. This CDR3 is built from 14 residues. The CDR3 loop is CASKPGLVSYEQYF. The DNA of the CDR3 is TGTGCCAGCAAACCGGGACTAGTTTCCTACGAGCAGTACTTC.

This clone came up a few times. V and J are TRBV9 and TRBJ2-2; maybe TRBD1 (5 bases). The CDR3 has 17 residues. V dropped 4 bases and J dropped 0 bases, with 16 bases sitting between them. Germline V gives CDR1 SGDLS, CDR2 YYNGEE. The CDR3 DNA is TGTGCCAGCAGCCCCTTTAATTGGGGCGCGAACACCGGGGAGCTGTTTTTT. It encodes CASSPFNWGANTGELFF.

CDR3 loop: CASSLVGQGAGYTF. As DNA, the CDR3 is TGTGCCAGCAGCTTAGTGGGACAGGGAGCAGGCTACACCTTC. The chain joins TRBV5-4 to TRBJ1-2, with TRBD1 matching 9 bases. CDR3 size: 14 residues. After removal of 2 bases from V and 8 bases from J, the junction contained 7 bases not matched to a gene. Germline V gene data show CDR1 as SGHNT and CDR2 as YYREEE (reference sequence). Together with reference TRBV5-4 and TRBJ1-2, the CDR3 gives the full variable domain: ETGVTQSPTHLIKTRGQQVTLRCSSQSGHNTVSWYQQALGQGPQFIFQYYREEENGRGNFPPRFSGLQFPNYSSELNVNALELDDSALYLCASSLVGQGAGYTFGSGTRLTVV.

The chain links TRBV19 to TRBJ2-7, with D perhaps TRBD2 (5 bases). Trimming shortened V by 6 bases and J by 2 bases, and 11 bases separated the two germline ends. CDR3 size: 13 residues. In germline, CDR1 is LNHDA, CDR2 SQIVND (reference sequence). The CDR3 coding sequence is TGTGCCAGTAGCGCGGGCCGTACCTACGAGCAGTACTTC. It yields the protein CASSAGRTYEQYF.

The CDR3 is CASSLQGALPDEQFF. The CDR3 DNA follows: TGTGCCAGCAGCTTACAGGGGGCGCTTCCCGATGAGCAGTTCTTC. The V and J genes are TRBV11-2 and TRBJ2-1; 8 positions agree with TRBD1. With 2 bases clipped from V and 8 bases from J, the junction kept 8 bases outside the gene matches. The CDR3 consists of 15 residues. Germline assignment: CDR1 SGHAT and CDR2 FQNNGV.

The chain employs TRBV15 and TRBJ2-3; 13 positions match TRBD2. The J segment lost 0 bases and the V segment lost 5 bases, leaving 5 bases of the junction unmatched. This CDR3 region has 17 residues. Germline V gene sequence: CDR1 LNHNV, CDR2 YYDKDF (reference sequence). CDR3: CATSSLGLAGSTDTQYF. The DNA for the CDR3 is TGTGCCACCAGCTCGTTGGGACTAGCGGGGAGCACAGATACGCAGTATTTT.

The gene calls are TRBV27 and TRBJ2-1, with TRBD2 matching 7 bases. Germline lookup yields CDR1 MNHEY and CDR2 SMNVEV (reference sequence). The CDR3 totals 14 residues. V was pared by 6 bases and J by 1 base, with 3 bases of the junction left unmatched. The CDR3 DNA follows: TGTGCCAGCAGCCTAGCGGTATCCTACAATGAGCAGTTCTTC. It yields the protein CASSLAVSYNEQFF.

The V and J genes are TRBV7-9 and TRBJ2-5; tentative D call: TRBD2 (5 bases). Germline V gene data show CDR1 as SEHNR and CDR2 as FQNEAQ (reference sequence). V lost 3 bases, J lost 1 base, and 15 bases lay in between. This CDR3 has 16 residues. CDR3 DNA: TGTGCCAGCAGCTTCTTATTCAGCGGATTCCAAGAGACCCAGTACTTC. This encodes CASSFLFSGFQETQYF.

The chain combines TRBV28 with TRBJ2-1; 9 bases are shared with TRBD2. The CDR3 spans 17 residues. Germline V gene lookup returns CDR1 MDHEN and CDR2 SYDVKM. With 3 bases clipped from V and 1 base from J, the junction kept 7 bases outside the gene matches. This CDR3 is CASSFPRAGGSYNEQFF. The CDR3, as DNA: TGTGCCAGCAGTTTCCCCAGGGCGGGGGGGTCCTACAATGAGCAGTTCTTC.